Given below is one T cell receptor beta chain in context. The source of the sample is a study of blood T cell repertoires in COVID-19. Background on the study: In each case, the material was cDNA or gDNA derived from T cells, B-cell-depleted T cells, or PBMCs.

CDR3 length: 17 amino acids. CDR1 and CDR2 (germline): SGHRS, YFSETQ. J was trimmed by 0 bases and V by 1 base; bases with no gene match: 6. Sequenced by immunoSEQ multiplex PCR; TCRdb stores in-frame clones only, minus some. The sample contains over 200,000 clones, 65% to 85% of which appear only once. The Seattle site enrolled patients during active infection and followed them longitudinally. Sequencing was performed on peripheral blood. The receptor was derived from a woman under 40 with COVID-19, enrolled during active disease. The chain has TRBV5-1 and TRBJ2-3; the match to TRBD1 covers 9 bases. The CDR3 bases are TGCGCCAGCAGCTTGAACCCACAGGGGGCGAGCACAGATACGCAGTATTTT. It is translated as CASSLNPQGASTDTQYF.